This T cell receptor beta chain derives from a study of blood T cells in healthy people across ages. Study-wide results and caveats: Samples with more naive T cells showed higher observed beta diversity. Measured against age, TCR beta diversity per million T cells decreased in a roughly linear manner.

This clonotype has a count of ten or more. Its specificity is not known. A second PCR of 7 to 11 cycles used a sample-barcoded 5' primer and a J-beta primer mix. MiXCR, applied by TCRdb to the 5' RACE reads, yields one record per CDR3 protein. The table records some 890,000 distinct CDR3 sequences, approximately 32% of them present only once. The same sample was also studied in work on T cells of mothers and their children.

Sequencing input: blood. This clonotype originated in a woman between 35 and 50 years old in good health.

CDR3 sequence (DNA): TGTGCCAGCAGTGACTCTATAGCGGGGGGGCACAATGAGCAGTTCTTC. It specifies CASSDSIAGGHNEQFF. The V gene is TRBV6-4, the J gene TRBJ2-1, with 11 bases identical to TRBD2. The CDR3 runs 16 residues. After removal of 0 bases from V and 5 bases from J, the junction contained 3 bases not matched to a gene. Germline loops: CDR1 MRHNA, CDR2 SNTAGT.